This T cell receptor (beta chain) was sequenced for a study of blood T cell repertoires in COVID-19. Sequencing was performed with immunoSEQ multiplex PCR; in TCRdb, only in-frame clones are kept and a portion is missing. The sample lists around 620,000 clones; about nine tenths were seen once. Per the germline V gene, CDR1 is SQVTM and CDR2 is ANQGSEA. V was shortened by 1 base and J by 1 base, with 8 bases between the two germline ends. The CDR3 has 14 residues. The gene calls are TRBV29-1 and TRBJ1-3; D might be TRBD1 (5 bases). The specimen sequenced was peripheral blood. This receptor was identified in a woman aged 18-29 years with acute or convalescent COVID-19. The CDR3 coding sequence is TGCAGCGTTGAAGCAGGGCGGTCTGGAAACACCATATATTTT. Translated, it gives CSVEAGRSGNTIYF.